This T cell receptor beta chain was sequenced for a study of blood T cell repertoires in COVID-19. The V and J ends lost 6 bases and 4 bases, in that order; junction bases with no gene match: 13. CDR1 is LGHDT and CDR2 is YNNKEL in the germline V gene (reference sequence). This CDR3 is built from 16 residues. Measured with immunoSEQ multiplex PCR; TCRdb has only the in-frame clones, and not every one. The sample carries roughly 250,000 clones, around 85% recorded once. The J gene is TRBJ2-7, the V gene TRBV3-1 (or the pseudogene TRBV3-2), with 9 bases matching TRBD2. The sequenced material came from PBMCs or T cells enriched from blood (not recorded which). The origin of this receptor is a woman in her 40s with acute COVID-19. The CDR3 here is CASSPGWGGRVYEQYF. The DNA of the CDR3 is TGTGCCAGCAGTCCCGGTTGGGGCGGGAGGGTTTACGAGCAGTACTTC.